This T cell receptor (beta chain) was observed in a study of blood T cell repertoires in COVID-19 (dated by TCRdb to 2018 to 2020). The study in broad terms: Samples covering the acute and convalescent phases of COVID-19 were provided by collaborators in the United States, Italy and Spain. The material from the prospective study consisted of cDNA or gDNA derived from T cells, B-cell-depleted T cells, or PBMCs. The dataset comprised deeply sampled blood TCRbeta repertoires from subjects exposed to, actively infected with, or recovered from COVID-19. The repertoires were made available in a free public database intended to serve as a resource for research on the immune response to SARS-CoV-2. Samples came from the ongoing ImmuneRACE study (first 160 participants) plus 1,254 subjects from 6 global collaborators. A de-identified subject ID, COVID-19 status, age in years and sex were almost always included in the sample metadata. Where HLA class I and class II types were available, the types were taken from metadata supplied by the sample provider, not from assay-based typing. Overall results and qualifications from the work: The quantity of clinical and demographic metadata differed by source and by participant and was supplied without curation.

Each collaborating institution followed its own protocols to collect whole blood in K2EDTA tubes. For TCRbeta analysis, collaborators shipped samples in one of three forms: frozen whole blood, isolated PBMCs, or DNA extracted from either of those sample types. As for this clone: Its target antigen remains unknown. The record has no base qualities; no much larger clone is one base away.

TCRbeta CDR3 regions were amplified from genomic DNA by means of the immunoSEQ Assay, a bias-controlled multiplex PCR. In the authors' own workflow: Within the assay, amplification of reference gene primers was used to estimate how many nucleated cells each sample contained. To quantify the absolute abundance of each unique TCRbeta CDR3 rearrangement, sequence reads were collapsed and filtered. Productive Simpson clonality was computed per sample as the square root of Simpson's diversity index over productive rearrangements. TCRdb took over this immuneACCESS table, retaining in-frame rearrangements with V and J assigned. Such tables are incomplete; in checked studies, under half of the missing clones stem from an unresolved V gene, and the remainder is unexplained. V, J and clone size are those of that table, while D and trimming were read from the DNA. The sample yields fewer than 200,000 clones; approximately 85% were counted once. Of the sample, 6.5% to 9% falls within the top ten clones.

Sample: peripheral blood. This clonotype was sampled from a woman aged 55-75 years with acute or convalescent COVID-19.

The nucleotide sequence reads TGTGCCTGGAGTGTAACTAGCGGATACAATGAGCAGTTCTTC. The translation is CAWSVTSGYNEQFF. The V gene is TRBV30 and the J gene is TRBJ2-1; 8 bases in the middle match TRBD2. CDR1 and CDR2, looked up from the germline V gene (reference sequence), are GTSNPN and SVGIG. The junction shows trimming of 0 bases on V and 4 bases on J, and the gene matches do not reach 2 bases of it. Spanning cysteine to phenylalanine, the CDR3 consists of 14 amino acids. Only the CDR3 part of the read is kept: 42 bases, read in frame from the first base.